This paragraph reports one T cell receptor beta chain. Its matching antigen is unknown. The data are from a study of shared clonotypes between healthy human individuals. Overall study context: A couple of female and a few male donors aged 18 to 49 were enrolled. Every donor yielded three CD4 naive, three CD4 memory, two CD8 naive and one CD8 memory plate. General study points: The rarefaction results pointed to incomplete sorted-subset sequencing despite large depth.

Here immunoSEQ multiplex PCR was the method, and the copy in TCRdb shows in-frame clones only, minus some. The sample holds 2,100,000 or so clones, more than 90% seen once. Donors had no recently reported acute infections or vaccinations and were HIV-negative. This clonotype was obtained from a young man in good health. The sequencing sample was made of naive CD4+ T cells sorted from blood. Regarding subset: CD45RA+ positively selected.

CDR3 DNA sequence: TGCGCCAGCAGCTGGAGGACCCGGGGGCAAGATACGCAGTATTTT. It is translated as CASSWRTRGQDTQYF. The chain joins TRBV5-1 to TRBJ2-3, with D perhaps being TRBD1 or TRBD2 (6 bases each). The V gene lost 3 bases and the J gene lost 5 bases, with 16 bases spanning the gap. Germline values: CDR1 SGHRS, CDR2 YFSETQ. The length of the CDR3 is 15 residues.